This T cell receptor (beta chain) came from a study of blood T cell repertoires in COVID-19. For the study at large: Samples of COVID-19 (acute and convalescent) were obtained from the United States, Italy and Spain.

Original processing notes: By means of reference gene primer amplification, nucleated cell counts were estimated. The table came from immunoSEQ multiplex PCR; TCRdb's copy has only in-frame clones and leaves some out. V, J and clone size are those of that table, while D and trimming were read from the DNA. The data hold 85,000 to 110,000 clones, with roughly 80% observed a single time. The J segment lost 2 bases and the V segment lost 6 bases, leaving 20 bases of the junction unmatched. The V gene's germline CDR1 is KGHSH and CDR2 LQKENI. This CDR3 spans 19 amino acids. Sequencing used peripheral blood. The chain combines TRBV18 with TRBJ2-3; 7 nucleotides line up with TRBD2. This TCR was sampled from a human donor in a cohort sampled during active COVID-19. CDR3 sequence (DNA): TGTGCCAGCTCCATAGACAAGCGGGGCCCCGCCGGTTACACAGATACGCAGTATTTT. As protein: CASSIDKRGPAGYTDTQYF.